The 14 T cell receptor beta chains below were found in one sample sequenced in a study of cytomegalovirus exposure and HLA in healthy donors. PCR amplification relied on 60 Vbeta primers (plus 13 Jbeta primers). The table came from immunoSEQ multiplex PCR; TCRdb's copy has only in-frame clones and leaves some out. The table shows about 190,000 clones, with roughly 87% occurring only once. Sequenced material: PBMCs. Receptor source: a boy between 2 and 15 years old in good health and CMV-seronegative.

This rearrangement joins TRBV4-1 to TRBJ2-4; D might be TRBD2 (5 bases). The CDR3 contains 11 residues. Deletions cut 3 bases from V and 8 bases from J, with 5 bases between. CDR1 is MGHRA, CDR2 YSYEKL, per germline. In nucleotides, the CDR3 is TGCGCCAGCAGCCAGCGGGACATTCAGTACTTC. Its protein is CASSQRDIQYF.

Notes on this clone: Additional DNA sequences in this sample encode the identical CDR3. This chain connects TRBV28 to TRBJ2-3; tentatively, D is TRBD2 (6 bases). With 2 bases removed from V and 0 bases from J, the gap between germline ends came to 6 bases. This CDR3 has 14 amino acids. The germline CDR1 and CDR2 sequences are MDHEN and SYDVKM. CDR3 sequence (DNA): TGTGCCAGCAGTTTAGGAGGGAGCACAGATACGCAGTATTTT. Translation gives CASSLGGSTDTQYF.

Only one count was recorded for this clone. This chain uses TRBV18 with TRBJ1-1; D perhaps matches TRBD1 (5 bases). The V gene's germline CDR1 is KGHSH and CDR2 LQKENI. CDR3 size: 16 residues. V lost 3 bases and J 0 bases, leaving 14 bases between the germline ends. The CDR3 region has the DNA TGTGCCAGCTCACCCATCTCCGCGGGGGTGAACACTGAAGCTTTCTTT. Protein: CASSPISAGVNTEAFF.

This chain uses TRBV28 with TRBJ1-2; possibly TRBD1 for D (5 bases). The V gene lost 3 bases and the J gene lost 5 bases, with 13 bases spanning the gap. The germline V gene encodes CDR1 MDHEN and CDR2 SYDVKM. The length of the CDR3 is 14 residues. The CDR3 nucleotides are TGTGCCAGCAGTTTTGACAGCTACACTTATGGCTACACCTTC. This encodes CASSFDSYTYGYTF.

CDR3 sequence: CASSARQANTEAFF. CDR3 sequence (DNA): TGTGCCAGCAGTGCCAGACAGGCGAACACTGAAGCTTTCTTT. The V call is TRBV6-5, the J call TRBJ1-1; TRBD1 might be the D (6 bases). This CDR3 has 14 residues. Germline V gene data show CDR1 as MNHEY and CDR2 as SVGAGI. V was clipped by 5 bases and J by 1 base, with 11 bases between them.

The V gene is TRBV28, the J gene TRBJ2-3; TRBD1 might be the D (5 bases). Germline-derived CDR1 and CDR2 are MDHEN and SYDVKM. The CDR3 has 16 residues. V lost 2 bases and J lost 4, with 16 bases in between. CDR3 nucleotide sequence: TGTGCCAGCAGTTTAACAAGCCCAGGGAAGGCAGATACGCAGTATTTT. Amino acids: CASSLTSPGKADTQYF.

The genes are TRBV10-3 and TRBJ1-2; D gene unclear. V lost 2 bases, J lost 4 bases, and 14 bases lay in between. The CDR3 consists of 15 residues. From germline, CDR1 is ENHRY and CDR2 SYGVKD. The CDR3 loop is CAISEVASEGYGYTF. The CDR3 DNA reads as TGTGCCATCAGTGAGGTGGCATCCGAGGGCTATGGCTACACCTTC.

The chain joins TRBV27 to TRBJ1-5; no reliable D call. Germline V gene lookup returns CDR1 MNHEY and CDR2 SMNVEV (reference sequence). V lost 5 bases and J lost 13, with 15 bases in between. The CDR3 is 12 residues long. CDR3 DNA: TGTGCCAGCAGTCCACGAGCGGGAGCGCAGCATTTT. It yields the protein CASSPRAGAQHF.

The chain recombines TRBV5-8 with TRBJ2-7, with TRBD2 as a possible D gene (5 bases). The V and J ends lost 4 bases and 2 bases respectively, with 13 bases between them. The CDR3 length is 14 residues. Germline loops: CDR1 SGHTS, CDR2 YDEGEE. CDR3 nucleotides: TGTGCCAGCAGCCCATCCTCGGGGACCTACGAGCAGTACTTC. Its translation is CASSPSSGTYEQYF. The full variable domain, its missing parts supplied by reference TRBV5-8 and TRBJ2-7, is EAGVTQSPTHLIKTRGQQATLRCSPISGHTSVYWYQQALGLGLQFLLWYDEGEERNRGNFPPRFSGRQFPNYSSELNVNALELEDSALYLCASSPSSGTYEQYFGPGTRLTVT.

The V and J genes are TRBV27 and TRBJ1-6; D gene unclear. V was clipped by 6 bases and J by 6 bases, with 12 bases between them. The CDR3 consists of 14 residues. The germline V gene encodes CDR1 MNHEY and CDR2 SMNVEV (reference sequence). The CDR3 here is CASRLEPGNSPLHF. The CDR3 DNA reads as TGTGCCAGCAGACTAGAGCCGGGTAATTCACCCCTCCACTTT.

The chain recombines TRBV25-1 with TRBJ1-2, with 7 bases aligning to TRBD1. Germline CDR1 is MGHDK and CDR2 is SYGVNS. CDR3 size: 16 residues. After removal of 2 bases from V and 8 bases from J, the junction contained 14 bases not matched to a gene. The CDR3 loop is CASSEGGKGQNRGYTF. The DNA for the CDR3 is TGTGCCAGCAGTGAAGGGGGAAAGGGACAGAATAGAGGCTACACCTTC.

CDR3 sequence (DNA): TGCGCCAGCAGTGACCATAAGCGGGAGAGACCCGGGGAGCTGTTTTTT. Encoded protein: CASSDHKRERPGELFF. The gene calls are TRBV10-1 and TRBJ2-2; 8 bases fit TRBD2. The CDR3 loop spans 16 amino acids. V was pared by 3 bases and J by 6 bases, with 9 bases of the junction left unmatched. From germline, CDR1 is WNHNN and CDR2 SYGVQD (reference sequence).

The chain joins TRBV5-6 to TRBJ2-3; 8 positions match TRBD2. Germline assignment: CDR1 SGHDT and CDR2 YYEEEE. V lost 4 bases and J lost 4; bases outside the gene matches: 8. This CDR3 spans 15 amino acids. DNA for the CDR3: TGTGCCAGCAGCCCGGGGGGGCCTTATGCAGATACGCAGTATTTT. Translated: CASSPGGPYADTQYF.

V gene TRBV27 combines with J gene TRBJ2-5, with D hard to call. From germline, CDR1 is MNHEY and CDR2 SMNVEV (reference sequence). V dropped 2 bases and J dropped 5 bases, with 12 bases sitting between them. The CDR3 totals 14 residues. DNA of the CDR3: TGTGCCAGCAGTTTACTCGGCTTACAGGAGACCCAGTACTTC. It encodes CASSLLGLQETQYF.